The rows below give T cell receptor beta chains drawn from one sample of a study of memory CD4+ T cells and cytomegalovirus serostatus. This table comes from immunoSEQ multiplex PCR, and its TCRdb copy is limited to in-frame clones, with some not included. Here the sample spans over 35,000 clones, about 73% being singletons. Material for sequencing was memory CD4+ T cells from blood. These receptors originate from an adult in good health and CMV-seronegative. CDR3s include the opening cysteine and the closing phenylalanine or tryptophan. A D gene is named only where the DNA matches it firmly. For some rows the clone size is stated as once, few or many, or as a class when expanded; others skip it.

>-|-|TRBJ1-4|TRBV29-1
CSVELGVAANEKLFF
TGCAGCGTTGAATTGGGGGTCGCGGCTAATGAAAAACTGTTTTTT
>-|-|TRBJ1-1|TRBV6-6
CASIPPGGNTEAFF
TGTGCCAGCATCCCCCCGGGGGGGAACACTGAAGCTTTCTTT
>-|-|TRBJ1-2|TRBV2
CASSETPGDGYTF
TGTGCCAGCAGTGAAACACCAGGCGATGGCTACACCTTC
>TRBD1|-|TRBJ1-2|TRBV29-1
CSVSGGNYGYTF
TGCAGCGTTTCAGGGGGCAACTATGGCTACACCTTC
>TRBD2|-|TRBJ2-1|TRBV10-2
CATSGGYNEQFF
TGCGCCACCAGCGGGGGCTACAATGAGCAGTTCTTC
>-|-|TRBJ2-7|TRBV6-6
CASSLSGGSYEQYF
TGTGCCAGCAGTCTTAGCGGTGGGAGTTACGAGCAGTACTTC
>TRBD1|-|TRBJ1-5|TRBV6-1
CASIRQGPNQPQHF
TGTGCCAGCATTCGACAGGGGCCCAATCAGCCCCAGCATTTT
>-|-|TRBJ1-5|TRBV5-4
CASSLGGFNQPQHF
TGTGCCAGCAGCTTGGGGGGTTTCAATCAGCCCCAGCATTTT
>-|-|TRBJ1-4|TRBV20-1
CRWGTNEKLFF
TGCAGGTGGGGGACTAATGAAAAACTGTTTTTT
>-|-|TRBJ1-5|TRBV11-2
CASSLGGGSNQPQHF
TGTGCCAGCAGCTTAGGGGGAGGGAGCAATCAGCCCCAGCATTTT
>-|-|TRBJ1-3|TRBV29-1
CSVVGTRSGNTIYF
TGCAGCGTTGTGGGTACCCGCTCTGGAAACACCATATATTTT
>-|-|TRBJ1-4|TRBV19
CASSIARGDFEKLFF
TGTGCCAGTAGTATTGCTCGGGGGGACTTCGAAAAACTGTTTTTT
>-|-|TRBJ2-7|TRBV11-2
CASRTLGGRSSYEQYF
TGTGCCAGCAGGACTCTTGGAGGCCGGAGCTCCTACGAGCAGTACTTC
>-|-|TRBJ2-6|TRBV28
CASGGKIRDSGANVLTF
TGTGCCAGCGGGGGCAAGATACGGGATTCTGGGGCCAACGTCCTGACTTTC
>-|few|TRBJ1-1|TRBV11-1
CASSLSLNTEAFF
TGTGCCAGCAGCTTATCCCTGAACACTGAAGCTTTCTTT
>-|-|TRBJ1-3|TRBV6-6
CASSYPSEGNTIYF
TGTGCCAGCAGTTACCCTTCGGAAGGAAACACCATATATTTT
>-|-|TRBJ2-3|TRBV29-1
CSAARGSTDTQYF
TGCAGCGCCGCTAGGGGGTCCACAGATACGCAGTATTTT
>-|-|TRBJ2-7|TRBV7-6
CASSPTIAAYEQYF
TGTGCCAGCAGCCCCACTATTGCTGCCTACGAGCAGTACTTC
>-|-|TRBJ2-3|TRBV7-2
CASSSPPGGTDTQYF
TGTGCCAGCAGCTCCCCCCCGGGGGGCACAGATACGCAGTATTTT
>-|-|TRBJ2-7|TRBV6-6
CASRLTLLVYEQYF
TGTGCCAGCAGATTAACGTTACTTGTGTACGAGCAGTACTTC
>-|-|TRBJ1-1|TRBV7-2
CASSFLGAYEAFF
TGTGCCAGCAGCTTCCTAGGGGCGTATGAAGCTTTCTTT
>-|-|TRBJ2-7|TRBV18
CASSPAGGAGYEQYF
TGTGCCAGCTCACCCGCCGGCGGGGCCGGATACGAGCAGTACTTC
>TRBD2|-|TRBJ2-1|TRBV2
CASSGTGGVSYNEQFF
TGTGCCAGCAGTGGAACGGGGGGAGTCAGTTACAATGAGCAGTTCTTC
>TRBD1|few|TRBJ1-4|TRBV30
CAWTKGGVVEKLFF
TGTGCCTGGACCAAAGGGGGCGTAGTTGAAAAACTGTTTTTT
>TRBD1|-|TRBJ2-1|TRBV6-5
CASKPRQGSHEQFF
TGTGCCAGCAAACCAAGACAGGGTTCCCATGAGCAGTTCTTC
>-|once|TRBJ1-5|TRBV6-1
CASISEARQPQHF
TGTGCCAGCATCTCGGAGGCAAGGCAGCCCCAGCATTTT
>-|-|TRBJ1-1|TRBV7-9
CASSLAVGDTEAFF
TGTGCCAGCAGCTTAGCAGTCGGAGACACTGAAGCTTTCTTT
>TRBD2|once|TRBJ2-7|TRBV6-1
CASAPSGTYEQYF
TGTGCCAGCGCTCCTAGCGGGACCTACGAGCAGTACTTC
>TRBD1|-|TRBJ1-3|TRBV9
CASSRGGNAGNTIYF
TGTGCCAGCAGCCGAGGGGGCAACGCTGGAAACACCATATATTTT
>TRBD1|-|TRBJ1-5|TRBV15
CATSPGQGGNQPQHF
TGTGCCACCAGCCCTGGACAGGGTGGCAATCAGCCCCAGCATTTT
>-|once|TRBJ1-6|TRBV30
CACGGGTPNSPLHF
TGTGCCTGCGGAGGGGGAACTCCTAATTCACCCCTCCACTTT
>-|-|TRBJ1-3|TRBV19
CASSVQGLDETGNTIYF
TGTGCCAGTAGTGTACAGGGTTTGGACGAAACTGGAAACACCATATATTTT
>-|few|TRBJ1-5|TRBV4-2
CASSQDKGNTNQPQHF
TGTGCCAGCAGCCAAGATAAAGGGAATACCAATCAGCCCCAGCATTTT
>-|once|TRBJ2-1|TRBV11-2
CASSLGIQREQFF
TGTGCCAGCAGCTTAGGGATCCAACGGGAGCAGTTCTTC
>TRBD1|-|TRBJ1-1|TRBV11-2
CASSLTGGNTEAFF
TGTGCCAGCAGCTTAACAGGGGGGAACACTGAAGCTTTCTTT
>TRBD1|-|TRBJ1-1|TRBV5-4
CASRPTGPNTEAFF
TGTGCCAGCAGGCCGACAGGGCCCAACACTGAAGCTTTCTTT
>-|-|TRBJ2-3|TRBV4-3
CASSQDPSGGTDTQYF
TGCGCCAGCAGCCAAGATCCGTCCGGGGGCACAGATACGCAGTATTTT
>TRBD1|-|TRBJ1-6|TRBV5-1
CASRTGLDSPLHF
TGCGCCAGCAGGACAGGGCTGGATTCACCCCTCCACTTT
>-|-|TRBJ2-7|TRBV27
CASSLARDWDYEQYF
TGTGCCAGCAGTTTAGCTAGGGACTGGGATTACGAGCAGTACTTC
>TRBD1|-|TRBJ1-5|TRBV5-4
CASSSDGTGNQPQHF
TGTGCCAGCAGCTCAGACGGGACAGGGAATCAGCCCCAGCATTTT
>-|-|TRBJ1-3|TRBV27
CASSPRPDDGNTIYF
TGTGCCAGCAGCCCACGGCCGGACGACGGAAACACCATATATTTT
>TRBD1|-|TRBJ1-4|TRBV11-2
CASSSGTGENEKLFF
TGTGCCAGCAGCTCCGGGACAGGGGAAAATGAAAAACTGTTTTTT
>-|-|TRBJ2-2|TRBV29-1
CSVDSGISGGELFF
TGCAGCGTTGATTCAGGGATCAGCGGGGGGGAGCTGTTTTTT
>-|-|TRBJ1-3|TRBV30
CAWRGGSAGAENTIYF
TGTGCCTGGAGGGGGGGCTCCGCAGGGGCGGAAAACACCATATATTTT
>-|-|TRBJ1-2|TRBV11-1
CASSLKTGPNYGYTF
TGTGCCAGCAGCTTAAAAACAGGGCCTAACTATGGCTACACCTTC
>-|-|TRBJ2-7|TRBV5-1
CASSLVVSPYEQYF
TGCGCCAGCAGCTTGGTGGTCTCACCCTACGAGCAGTACTTC
>-|-|TRBJ1-1|TRBV29-1
CSGTLPPGAYTEAFF
TGCAGCGGTACCCTCCCCCCGGGGGCGTACACTGAAGCTTTCTTT
>-|-|TRBJ2-7|TRBV28
CASSSFGQAGSYEQYF
TGTGCCAGCAGTTCCTTCGGACAGGCGGGATCCTACGAGCAGTACTTC
>-|few|TRBJ2-3|TRBV7-2
CASSLGSDADTQYF
TGTGCCAGCAGCTTAGGAAGTGACGCAGATACGCAGTATTTT
>-|few|TRBJ2-3|TRBV2
CASRVYLSTDTQYF
TGTGCCAGCCGCGTCTACCTGAGCACAGATACGCAGTATTTT
>-|-|TRBJ1-1|TRBV19
CASSDPGRHTEAFF
TGTGCCAGTAGTGACCCGGGTCGGCACACTGAAGCTTTCTTT
>-|-|TRBJ1-2|TRBV10-2
CASTGDVDGYTF
TGCGCCAGCACCGGAGACGTCGATGGCTACACCTTC